This T cell receptor (beta chain) was obtained from a study of T cells in Graves' hyperthyroidism and ophthalmopathy. The study, taken as a whole, reports: Blood also contained most expanded thyroid clonotypes above 0.001. The model's output predicted ophthalmopathy at a median of 6.5 months prior to onset.

The CDR3 length is 12 residues. The germline CDR1 and CDR2 sequences are MDHEN and SYDVKM. V dropped 2 bases and J dropped 4 bases, with 6 bases sitting between them. This clonotype was counted between two and nine times. No antigen is known for it. The CDR3 regions of TCR beta were amplified from RNA transcripts. First-round RT-PCR with HTBI primers amplified the TCR CDR3 region. One entry per CDR3 protein results from TCRdb running MiXCR on the multiplex PCR reads. The sample consists of under 400,000 distinct CDR3 sequences, 20% to 30% of them appearing once. A patient was excluded if there was uncontrolled infection, other autoimmune disease, pregnancy or lactation. Fresh peripheral blood, 7.5 to 10 ml of it, supplied the PBMCs.

Sequenced sample: blood. The chain joins TRBV28 to TRBJ2-7, with D unresolved. This TCR derives from a man aged 50 to 60 with Graves' hyperthyroidism. The CDR3 nucleotides are TGTGCCAGCAGTTTAAATCAGTACGAGCAGTACTTC. Translating it yields CASSLNQYEQYF.